The 25 T cell receptor beta chains below come from one sample, sequenced in a study of T cell repertoires in cytomegalovirus infection. TCRdb reanalysed the reads using MiXCR and keeps one entry per CDR3 protein. The sample consists of fewer than 700,000 distinct CDR3 sequences, 20% to 25% of them appearing once. Sequenced sample: CD8+ T cells from PBMCs. The receptors were sampled from a human donor in good health (CMV status not recorded). Some clones in this sample may be carry-over from other donors' samples.

This clonotype was seen a few times. A much bigger clone sits one base away, suggesting this may be a read error. This rearrangement joins TRBV7-6 to TRBJ2-2; 8 nucleotides match TRBD1. This CDR3 spans 16 amino acids. Germline loops: CDR1 SGHVS, CDR2 FNYEAQ. CDR3 nucleotide sequence: TGTGTCAGCAGCTTAGTTGGGACAGGGAACACCGGGGAGCTGTTTTTT. Translation: CVSSLVGTGNTGELFF.

This clonotype has at least ten counts. The chain carries TRBV7-9 and TRBJ2-3; D remains ambiguous. The CDR3 sequence is 12 residues long. From germline, CDR1 is SEHNR and CDR2 FQNEAQ (reference sequence). The V and J ends lost 2 bases and 6 bases respectively, with 6 bases between them. The CDR3 region has the DNA TGTGCCAGCAGCTTAACCGGGGATACGCAGTATTTT. It encodes CASSLTGDTQYF.

The chain has TRBV7-9 and TRBJ2-2; 14 bases are shared with TRBD2. J was trimmed by 4 bases and V by 5 bases; bases with no gene match: 12. The germline V gene encodes CDR1 SEHNR and CDR2 FQNEAQ (reference sequence). The CDR3 loop spans 19 amino acids. This chain's CDR3 is CASSDPGLAGALGTGELFF. In DNA form, the CDR3 reads TGTGCCAGCAGCGACCCGGGACTAGCGGGGGCCCTGGGCACCGGGGAGCTGTTTTTT.

This clonotype was detected only once. The conserved final phenylalanine or tryptophan is absent from the CDR3, which likely points to a read error. The CDR3 coding sequence is TGTGCCAGCAGCTACGGACAGGGGGCTGAAGCTTTCTCT. Amino acid sequence: CASSYGQGAEAFS. The chain joins TRBV11-3 to TRBJ1-1; 10 nucleotides agree with TRBD1. V shed 4 bases, J shed 6 bases, and the junction held 2 bases outside the gene matches. This CDR3 comprises 13 residues. Per germline, CDR1 SGHNT and CDR2 YENEEA.

This clonotype was seen ten or more times. The gene calls are TRBV7-2 and TRBJ1-6, with D possibly matching TRBD1 (6 bases). Germline V gene sequence: CDR1 SGHTA, CDR2 FQGNSA. With 5 bases removed from V and 3 bases from J, the gap between germline ends came to 11 bases. The CDR3 covers 15 residues. The CDR3 DNA sequence: TGTGCCAGCAGCCCACAGGGATTCTATAATTCACCCCTCCACTTT. Translated, it gives CASSPQGFYNSPLHF.

Ten or more counts support this clonotype. The genes are TRBV7-9 and TRBJ2-5; TRBD2 matches at 9 bases. V was pared by 4 bases and J by 5 bases, with 11 bases of the junction left unmatched. The CDR3 sequence is 16 residues long. Per the germline V gene, CDR1 is SEHNR and CDR2 is FQNEAQ (reference sequence). This chain's CDR3 is CASSSAGTSWGETQYF. The DNA of the CDR3 is TGTGCCAGCAGCTCGGCGGGGACTAGCTGGGGGGAGACCCAGTACTTC.

The V gene is TRBV28, the J gene TRBJ2-7; 8 bases fit TRBD2. The V segment lost 3 bases and the J segment 5 bases; nucleotides outside the gene matches: 6. In germline, CDR1 is MDHEN, CDR2 SYDVKM. The CDR3 extends over 14 amino acids. CDR3 nucleotides: TGTGCCAGCAGTTTCCGGGGGGGCGGCCACGAGCAGTACGTC. Encoded protein: CASSFRGGGHEQYV.

The chain recombines TRBV4-2 with TRBJ1-2; D not certain. V lost 0 bases and J 4 bases, leaving 12 bases between the germline ends. The CDR3 length is 15 residues. The germline CDR1 and CDR2 sequences are LGHNA and YNFKEQ. CDR3 amino acids: CASSQEETESYGYTF. As DNA, the CDR3 is TGTGCCAGCAGCCAAGAGGAAACAGAATCCTATGGCTACACCTTC.

The V gene is TRBV11-2, the J gene TRBJ2-7; D ambiguous. This CDR3 is built from 14 residues. Between the trimmed V and J ends, which lost 3 bases and 3 bases, there was a span of 12 bases. Germline-derived CDR1 and CDR2 are SGHAT and FQNNGV. DNA for the CDR3: TGTGCCAGCAGCTTCTCCGTTAACGACTACGAGCAGTACGTC. Its translation is CASSFSVNDYEQYV.

The gene calls are TRBV6-2 or TRBV6-3 and TRBJ2-1; 7 bases fit TRBD1. V gave up 7 bases and J gave up 2 bases; unmatched junction bases: 5. The CDR3 spans 14 residues. The germline V gene has CDR1 MNHEY and CDR2 SVGEGT. The CDR3 nucleotides are TGTGCCAGCAAACTAGGGGGCGCCTACAATGAGCAGTTCTTC. Its protein is CASKLGGAYNEQFF.

This clonotype was counted once. V is TRBV29-1 and J is TRBJ1-1; no reliable D call. Trimming took off 8 bases at V and 5 bases at J, with 12 bases between the two ends. Germline CDR1 is SQVTM and CDR2 is ANQGSEA. The CDR3 length is 11 residues. The CDR3 nucleotides read TGCAGCTTCGACGGCGGGACTGAAGCTTTCTTT. It translates to CSFDGGTEAFF.

The chain links TRBV4-1 to TRBJ1-2; D not resolved. This CDR3 comprises 15 residues. The germline V gene encodes CDR1 MGHRA and CDR2 YSYEKL. V was cut by 1 base and J by 8 bases, with 17 bases left in between. Written as DNA, the CDR3 is TGCGCCAGCAGCCAAGGGCCGACGGCCGGATCAGGCTACACCTTC. It encodes CASSQGPTAGSGYTF.

For this clonotype: A junction boundary mismatches the germline segment, possibly from a read error. V gene TRBV7-2 combines with J gene TRBJ2-2; D unclear. The CDR3 consists of 11 residues. Germline V gene lookup returns CDR1 SGHTA and CDR2 FQGNSA. The DNA of the CDR3 is TGTGGCAGCAGCTTTGGCGGGGAGCTGTTTTTT. Amino acids: CGSSFGGELFF.

This rearrangement joins TRBV7-9 to TRBJ1-2, with a tentative D call TRBD1 (5 bases). Germline CDR1 reads SEHNR; CDR2 reads FQNEAQ (reference sequence). V was pared by 5 bases and J by 8 bases, with 18 bases between. The CDR3 sequence is 14 residues long. The CDR3 protein is CASSGGAGRGGYTF. Here the CDR3 DNA reads TGTGCCAGCAGCGGAGGGGCAGGGCGTGGGGGCTACACCTTC.

This clonotype has more than one count but fewer than ten. The V and J genes are TRBV7-2 and TRBJ2-3, with 7 bases that match TRBD2. CDR1 and CDR2 (germline): SGHTA, FQGNSA. This CDR3 comprises 17 residues. With 5 bases clipped from V and 0 bases from J, the junction kept 11 bases outside the gene matches. The CDR3 reads CASSTPRGGGSTDTQYF. The CDR3, as DNA: TGTGCCAGCAGCACACCGAGGGGCGGGGGTAGCACAGATACGCAGTATTTT.

The rearrangement links TRBV4-1 to TRBJ1-4, with D tentatively TRBD1 (5 bases). Germline V gene lookup returns CDR1 MGHRA and CDR2 YSYEKL. This CDR3 has 15 amino acids. Trimming stripped 6 bases from V and 6 bases from J, with 17 bases between. The CDR3, as DNA: TGCGCCAGCAGTTTCGTACGGGGCAAGGATGAAAAACTGTTTTTT. Translating it yields CASSFVRGKDEKLFF.

This clonotype occurred many times. This chain links TRBV7-2 with TRBJ2-7; D perhaps matches TRBD1 (6 bases). The V gene's germline CDR1 is SGHTA and CDR2 FQGNSA. V gave up 1 base and J gave up 7 bases, with 14 bases separating them. The CDR3 is 14 residues long. CDR3 sequence (DNA): TGTGCCAGCAGCTTAGGGGACAACCCGGGGGAGCAGTACGTC. The encoded protein is CASSLGDNPGEQYV.

A remark on this clonotype: This may arise from a read error, as a much more abundant clone is one base away. The rearrangement links TRBV7-2 to TRBJ1-1; possible D gene TRBD1, 5 bases. The CDR3 sequence is 13 residues long. Germline V gene lookup returns CDR1 SGHTA and CDR2 FQGNSA. CDR3: CANSGGDVTEAFF. The CDR3 DNA reads as TGTGCCAACAGCGGGGGGGACGTGACTGAAGCTTTCTTT.

This clonotype was recorded a few times. The rearrangement uses TRBV6-6 and TRBJ2-7; 14 positions match TRBD2. The CDR3 consists of 17 residues. CDR1 and CDR2 from the germline V gene are MNHNY and SVGAGI (reference sequence). J gave up 1 base and V 5 bases, and 7 bases lay outside the gene matches. This CDR3 reads CASSKGLAGGSSYEQYV. The CDR3 region has the DNA TGTGCCAGCAGTAAAGGACTAGCGGGGGGTAGTTCCTACGAGCAGTACGTC.

This clonotype was seen a few times. CDR3 loop: CASSQSILAGENTGELFF. The CDR3 DNA reads as TGTGCCAGCAGTCAGAGCATACTAGCGGGGGAGAACACCGGGGAGCTGTTTTTT. V and J are TRBV6-1 and TRBJ2-2, with 11 bases aligning to TRBD2. Germline-derived CDR1 and CDR2 are MNHNS and SASEGT. V was clipped by 5 bases and J by 1 base; unmatched bases: 9. The CDR3 has 18 amino acids.

As for this clonotype: A read error is possible here, since a much larger clone lies one base away. This chain connects TRBV2 to TRBJ1-1; the D is unclear. Germline assignment: CDR1 SNHLY and CDR2 FYNNEI. CDR3 length: 13 amino acids. V was clipped by 5 bases and J by 9 bases, with 16 bases between them. The CDR3 coding sequence is TGTGCCAGCAGTACCAAGACAAGAACGAAAGCTTTCTTT. Residues: CASSTKTRTKAFF.

As concerns this clonotype: At one end, the junction sequence differs from germline, possibly due to a read error. This rearrangement joins TRBV6-5 to TRBJ2-1; no definite D call. Germline V gives CDR1 MNHEY, CDR2 SVGAGI. This CDR3 is built from 11 residues. The CDR3 coding sequence is TGTGTCAGCAGTTATAACAATGAGCAGTTCTTC. Amino acids: CVSSYNNEQFF.

This chain joins TRBV14 and TRBJ1-2; TRBD1 agrees at 8 bases. V was pared by 4 bases and J by 0 bases, with 16 bases of the junction left unmatched. Germline CDR1 and CDR2: SGHDN and FVKESK. The CDR3 runs 19 residues. DNA of the CDR3: TGTGCCAGCAGCCTGCGAACGACAGGGGAAAACCCTGCTAACTATGGCTACACCTTC. It codes for CASSLRTTGENPANYGYTF.

This clonotype has just one count. The CDR3 carries no conserved terminal phenylalanine or tryptophan, so it likely arises from a read error. The genes are TRBV20-1 and TRBJ2-3; D may be TRBD1 (6 bases). Looked up from germline, CDR1 is DFQATT and CDR2 is SNEGSKA (reference sequence). V dropped 2 bases and J dropped 8 bases, with 23 bases sitting between them. The CDR3 spans 16 residues. The CDR3 region is CSARHGQRPSRGTQYS. The CDR3 DNA sequence: TGCAGTGCTAGACATGGACAGCGCCCTTCTCGGGGTACGCAGTATTCT.

This sequence joins TRBV20-1 and TRBJ2-3, with D perhaps assigned TRBD1 or TRBD2 (5 bases each). CDR1 DFQATT and CDR2 SNEGSKA come from the germline V gene (reference sequence). The CDR3 is 14 residues long. V dropped 2 bases and J dropped 5 bases, with 14 bases sitting between them. The CDR3 DNA follows: TGCAGTGCTAGACAGACGGTGAGGGGAGATACGCAGTATTTT. Its translation: CSARQTVRGDTQYF.